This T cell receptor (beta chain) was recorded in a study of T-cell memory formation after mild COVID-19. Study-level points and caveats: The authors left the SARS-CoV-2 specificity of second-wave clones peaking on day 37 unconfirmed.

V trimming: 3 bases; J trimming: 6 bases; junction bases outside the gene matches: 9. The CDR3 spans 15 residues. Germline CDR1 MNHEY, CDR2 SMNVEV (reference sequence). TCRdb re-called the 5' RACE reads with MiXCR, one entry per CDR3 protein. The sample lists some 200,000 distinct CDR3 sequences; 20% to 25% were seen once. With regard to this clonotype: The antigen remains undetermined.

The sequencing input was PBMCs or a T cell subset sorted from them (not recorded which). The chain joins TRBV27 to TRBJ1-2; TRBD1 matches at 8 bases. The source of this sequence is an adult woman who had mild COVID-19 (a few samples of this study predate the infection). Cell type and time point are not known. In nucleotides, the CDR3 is TGTGCCAGCAGTTTGGGCGGGACAGGATGGAATGGCTACACCTTC. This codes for CASSLGGTGWNGYTF.